Shown below are 23 T cell receptor beta chains from a single sample sequenced in a study of identical twins. TCRdb independently ran MiXCR on the 5' RACE reads; one entry per CDR3 protein. The sample holds 250,000 or so distinct CDR3 sequences, about 8% seen once. The same sample was also studied in work on yellow fever vaccine responses in identical twins.

Sequencing was done on a sample of CD8+ T cells sorted from blood. The receptors stem from a woman aged 18-35 years in good health.

A few counts support this clonotype. The chain uses TRBV20-1 and TRBJ2-1, with a weak D call TRBD1 (6 bases). There are 15 residues in the CDR3. V lost 0 bases, J lost 2 bases, and 11 bases lay in between. The germline gives CDR1 DFQATT, CDR2 SNEGSKA (reference sequence). CDR3 DNA: TGCAGTGCTAGAGAGGACAGTACTCCCTACAATGAGCAGTTCTTC. Translation gives CSAREDSTPYNEQFF.

The count of this clonotype is one. The rearrangement uses TRBV7-6 and TRBJ1-6, with D hard to call. Germline values: CDR1 SGHVS, CDR2 FNYEAQ. The CDR3 has 13 residues. Trimming stripped 5 bases from V and 8 bases from J, with 10 bases between. This chain's CDR3 is CASSTTDDSPLHF. The CDR3 bases are TGTGCCAGCAGCACAACAGATGATTCACCCCTCCACTTT.

The sample holds many counts of this clonotype. The chain combines TRBV5-1 with TRBJ1-1; D may be TRBD1 (6 bases). Trimming took off 0 bases at V and 6 bases at J, with 15 bases between the two ends. Germline V gives CDR1 SGHRS, CDR2 YFSETQ. This CDR3 has 15 amino acids. The DNA for the CDR3 is TGCGCCAGCAGCTTGGGACCGGGGGCGCTTCCTGAAGCTTTCTTT. Amino acids: CASSLGPGALPEAFF.

This clonotype was counted at least ten times. V gene TRBV27 combines with J gene TRBJ2-7; 8 bases line up with TRBD1. This CDR3 region has 14 residues. With 2 bases clipped from V and 3 bases from J, the junction kept 3 bases outside the gene matches. Looked up from germline, CDR1 is MNHEY and CDR2 is SMNVEV (reference sequence). The CDR3 here is CASSLRQGNYEQYF. CDR3 nucleotide sequence: TGTGCCAGCAGTTTACGACAGGGGAACTACGAGCAGTACTTC.

The genes are TRBV13 and TRBJ2-3; 10 bases are a match to TRBD2. J was trimmed by 1 base and V by 5 bases; bases with no gene match: 6. Germline-derived CDR1 and CDR2 are PRHDT and FYEKMQ (reference sequence). The CDR3 runs 16 residues. The CDR3 region is CASSNTGTSGTDTQYF. CDR3 nucleotides: TGTGCCAGCAGCAACACCGGGACTAGCGGCACAGATACGCAGTATTTT.

This sequence joins TRBV10-1 and TRBJ2-1; no reliable D call. V lost 2 bases and J lost 11, with 13 bases in between. Germline CDR1 WNHNN, CDR2 SYGVQD (reference sequence). The CDR3 has 13 amino acids. CDR3: CASSEVGQVKQFF. The CDR3, as DNA: TGCGCCAGCAGTGAGGTCGGGCAGGTTAAGCAGTTCTTC.

This clonotype showed up just a few times. The chain couples TRBV20-1 to TRBJ2-3, with 11 bases that match TRBD2. V trimming: 5 bases; J trimming: 6 bases; junction bases outside the gene matches: 13. Germline-derived CDR1 and CDR2 are DFQATT and SNEGSKA (reference sequence). The CDR3 consists of 16 residues. CDR3 DNA sequence: TGCAGTGCTGAGGGACTAGCGGACACCAATGGGGATACGCAGTATTTT. Encoded protein: CSAEGLADTNGDTQYF.

The sample holds many counts of this clonotype. This rearrangement joins TRBV27 to TRBJ2-1; 11 positions agree with TRBD2. The CDR3 extends over 16 amino acids. Per the germline V gene, CDR1 is MNHEY and CDR2 is SMNVEV (reference sequence). The V segment lost 1 base and the J segment 5 bases; nucleotides outside the gene matches: 4. The CDR3 nucleotides are TGTGCCAGCAGTTTATTAGCGGGAGGGCCTAACAATGAGCAGTTCTTC. It specifies CASSLLAGGPNNEQFF.

This clonotype has at least ten counts. V and J are TRBV27 and TRBJ2-7; 9 bases line up with TRBD2. Germline-derived CDR1 and CDR2 are MNHEY and SMNVEV (reference sequence). After removal of 3 bases from V and 3 bases from J, the junction contained 6 bases not matched to a gene. CDR3 length equals 15 residues. CDR3 nucleotides: TGTGCCAGCAGTTTTGAGGCGGGAGGGTACTACGAGCAGTACTTC. Translation gives CASSFEAGGYYEQYF.

In this sample, this clonotype turned up a few times. The J gene is TRBJ2-7, the V gene TRBV4-2; D unresolved. V was trimmed by 4 bases and J by 1 base, leaving 11 bases between them. The germline V gene encodes CDR1 LGHNA and CDR2 YNFKEQ. This CDR3 is built from 14 residues. CDR3 protein: CASSPGPRSYEQYF. The CDR3 bases are TGTGCCAGCAGCCCCGGGCCCCGGTCCTACGAGCAGTACTTC.

This clonotype was seen a handful of times. V usage is TRBV20-1 and J usage is TRBJ1-3; perhaps TRBD1 as D (5 bases). V lost 6 bases to trimming and J lost 0 bases, with 12 bases between them. This CDR3 is 14 amino acids long. The germline V gene has CDR1 DFQATT and CDR2 SNEGSKA (reference sequence). In DNA form, the CDR3 reads TGCAGTGCCCTGACAGATCTCTCTGGAAACACCATATATTTT. This translates into CSALTDLSGNTIYF.

This clonotype was found many times. The chain couples TRBV4-3 to TRBJ2-3, with 9 bases fitting TRBD2. Germline CDR1 and CDR2: LGHNA and YSLEER. Losses at the gene ends were 5 bases for V and 0 bases for J; bases not matched to a gene: 15. This CDR3 comprises 19 residues. The CDR3 nucleotides read TGCGCCAGCAGCGAACAGGGAACGTTGCGGGAGGGCAGCACAGATACGCAGTATTTT. Amino acid sequence: CASSEQGTLREGSTDTQYF.

A word on this clonotype: Germline and junction disagree at one end, which may indicate a read error. The V call is TRBV10-3, the J call TRBJ2-7; 9 nucleotides agree with TRBD2. Germline CDR1 is ENHRY and CDR2 is SYGVKD. This CDR3 comprises 14 residues. DNA of the CDR3: TGTGCCGTCAGCAAGCGGGAGGTGACCTACGAGCAGTACTTC. This sequence encodes CAVSKREVTYEQYF.

The table lists this clonotype with many counts. The chain links TRBV5-6 to TRBJ2-3, with D uncertain. Germline loops: CDR1 SGHDT, CDR2 YYEEEE. V shed 2 bases and J shed 2 bases, with 9 bases lying between them. The CDR3 has 14 amino acids. This CDR3 reads CASSFRSYTDTQYF. DNA for the CDR3: TGTGCCAGCAGCTTTCGGTCATACACAGATACGCAGTATTTT.

This clonotype was seen a handful of times. The J gene is TRBJ2-7, the V gene TRBV20-1, with TRBD2 as a possible D gene (6 bases). Germline V lookup: CDR1 DFQATT, CDR2 SNEGSKA (reference sequence). This CDR3 is built from 15 residues. The ends were cut back, 0 bases at V and 5 bases at J, with 17 bases in the middle. CDR3 in amino acids: CSARDRAGPSNEQYF. CDR3 DNA: TGCAGTGCTAGAGATCGGGCGGGACCCTCGAACGAGCAGTACTTC.

This chain links TRBV6-2 or TRBV6-3 with TRBJ2-3; 7 bases align to TRBD1. This CDR3 is built from 18 residues. In germline, CDR1 is MNHEY, CDR2 SVGEGT. V was clipped by 2 bases and J by 2 bases; unmatched bases: 13. The CDR3 sequence is CASSYQHAGQAYTDTQYF. As DNA, the CDR3 is TGTGCCAGCAGTTACCAACACGCCGGACAGGCTTACACAGATACGCAGTATTTT.

This clonotype was observed a handful of times. The chain joins TRBV6-5 to TRBJ2-5; D remains unclear. CDR1 is MNHEY, CDR2 SVGAGI, per germline. V was cut by 2 bases and J by 3 bases, with 10 bases left in between. The CDR3 spans 14 residues. CDR3 DNA sequence: TGTGCCAGCAGTTACCGGGCAGCAGAAGAGACCCAGTACTTC. Amino acid sequence: CASSYRAAEETQYF.

Notes on this clonotype: The junction does not match germline at one end; this may be a read error. The chain recombines TRBV7-7 with TRBJ2-1, with no clear D. Germline CDR1 and CDR2: SSHAT and FNYEAQ (reference sequence). The length of the CDR3 is 15 residues. The CDR3, as DNA: TGTGCTAGCAGCTTAGTAGGGTCCCCCTACAATGAGCAGTTCTTC. Its protein product is CASSLVGSPYNEQFF.

This clonotype was detected many times. V is TRBV29-1 and J is TRBJ2-2; D is ambiguous. V lost 3 bases and J 2 bases, leaving 7 bases between the germline ends. Germline V gene lookup returns CDR1 SQVTM and CDR2 ANQGSEA. The CDR3 is made up of 13 amino acids. The DNA for the CDR3 is TGCAGCGTTGACGACCTAAACACCGGGGAGCTGTTTTTT. It specifies CSVDDLNTGELFF.

This clonotype has only a few counts. This chain uses TRBV3-1 with TRBJ1-2; tentatively, D is TRBD1 (5 bases). The CDR3 spans 15 residues. V lost 0 bases and J lost 8, with 16 bases in between. Germline CDR1 is LGHDT and CDR2 is YNNKEL (reference sequence). The CDR3 bases are TGTGCCAGCAGCCAAGAAACCGGGACTCTGTCAGGCTACACCTTC. Translation: CASSQETGTLSGYTF.

V is TRBV15 and J is TRBJ1-5, with D unclear. The CDR3 is 15 residues long. From germline, CDR1 is LNHNV and CDR2 YYDKDF (reference sequence). Trimming removed 0 bases at V and 4 bases at J, with 10 bases between. CDR3: CATSREAGSNQPQHF. DNA of the CDR3: TGTGCCACCAGCAGAGAGGCCGGTTCAAATCAGCCCCAGCATTTT.

This chain uses TRBV14 with TRBJ2-3; D uncertain. This CDR3 has 16 amino acids. The germline gives CDR1 SGHDN, CDR2 FVKESK. Trimming shortened V by 4 bases and J by 1 base, and 15 bases separated the two germline ends. The CDR3 DNA reads as TGTGCCAGCAGCCTCGAGGTTTCAAAGCGCACAGATACGCAGTATTTT. Protein: CASSLEVSKRTDTQYF.

At least ten counts were recorded for this clonotype. This chain links TRBV7-9 with TRBJ2-5; 7 positions match TRBD1. CDR1 is SEHNR, CDR2 FQNEAQ, per germline (reference sequence). The length of the CDR3 is 12 residues. V gave up 5 bases and J gave up 14 bases; unmatched junction bases: 11. CDR3 loop: CASSHRRDRVYF. The CDR3 DNA sequence: TGTGCCAGCAGCCACCGCCGGGACAGAGTTTACTTC.